The next 21 T cell receptor beta chains were all read from a single sample in a study of early T cells in non-severe SARS-CoV-2 infection. TCRdb re-analysed the 5' RACE reads in MiXCR, keeping a single row per CDR3 protein. The data contain roughly 90,000 distinct CDR3 sequences, 12% to 15% of them singletons. The sequenced sample consisted of whole blood. The receptors stem from an adult who was a healthcare worker with PCR-confirmed SARS-CoV-2 infection or an uninfected control (not recorded which).

This clonotype has at least ten counts. The V call is TRBV3-1, the J call TRBJ2-1; 10 bases are a match to TRBD2. V gave up 0 bases and J gave up 8 bases; unmatched junction bases: 7. The CDR3 consists of 16 residues. CDR1 LGHDT and CDR2 YNNKEL come from the germline V gene (reference sequence). DNA for the CDR3: TGTGCCAGCAGCCAAGAGACGCCTAGCGGGGGCGATGAGCAGTTCTTC. Translated: CASSQETPSGGDEQFF.

This chain joins TRBV6-2 or TRBV6-3 and TRBJ2-7, with D maybe TRBD1 (6 bases). Germline loops: CDR1 MNHEY, CDR2 SVGEGT. This CDR3 is 16 amino acids long. The germline V and J ends were trimmed by 1 base and 2 bases, with 15 bases remaining between them. The CDR3: CASSYWGTQTTYEQYF. Written as DNA, the CDR3 is TGTGCCAGCAGTTACTGGGGGACACAGACAACCTACGAGCAGTACTTC.

The V call is TRBV20-1, the J call TRBJ2-3, with a tentative D call TRBD2 (5 bases). The germline V and J ends were trimmed by 5 bases and 5 bases, with 8 bases remaining between them. CDR3 length equals 11 residues. Germline V CDR1 and CDR2: DFQATT, SNEGSKA (reference sequence). The CDR3 DNA is TGCAGTGCTGGACTGTTAGATACGCAGTATTTT. Protein product: CSAGLLDTQYF.

The chain uses TRBV19 and TRBJ2-1; D unresolved. The germline V gene has CDR1 LNHDA and CDR2 SQIVND (reference sequence). Trimming cost V 4 bases and J 4 bases, with 14 bases left between them. CDR3 length: 15 residues. The CDR3 sequence is CASSRGSVTYNEQFF. CDR3 in DNA: TGTGCCAGTAGTAGGGGTTCTGTAACGTACAATGAGCAGTTCTTC.

In its sample, this clonotype ranks as medium-sized. The chain has TRBV9 and TRBJ2-1; the match to TRBD2 covers 11 bases. V shed 4 bases, J shed 4 bases, and the junction held 7 bases outside the gene matches. This CDR3 is built from 16 residues. Germline lookup yields CDR1 SGDLS and CDR2 YYNGEE. CDR3 sequence (DNA): TGTGCCAGCAGCTCGAGACTAGCGGGGAGTTACAATGAGCAGTTCTTC. Translated, it gives CASSSRLAGSYNEQFF.

This clonotype was seen repeatedly, ten times or more. The V gene is TRBV18, the J gene TRBJ1-2; perhaps TRBD1 as D (5 bases). Germline lookup yields CDR1 KGHSH and CDR2 LQKENI. The V end was cut by 2 bases, the J end by 4 bases, with 14 bases between. The length of the CDR3 is 15 residues. The CDR3: CASSPSGTDFYGYTF. The CDR3 region has the DNA TGTGCCAGCTCACCATCAGGGACGGACTTCTATGGCTACACCTTC.

The sample holds a few counts of this clonotype. The V and J genes are TRBV11-2 and TRBJ2-5; D is possibly TRBD1 (6 bases). Germline V gene sequence: CDR1 SGHAT, CDR2 FQNNGV. Trimming stripped 4 bases from V and 4 bases from J, with 16 bases between. This CDR3 is 15 amino acids long. As DNA, the CDR3 is TGTGCCAGCAGCTCCAACAGGGTTACGTTAGAGACCCAGTACTTC. Translation gives CASSSNRVTLETQYF.

The J gene is TRBJ2-3, the V gene TRBV28; D may be TRBD1 (5 bases). CDR3 length: 16 amino acids. Germline assignment: CDR1 MDHEN and CDR2 SYDVKM. The ends were cut back, 1 base at V and 2 bases at J, with 13 bases in the middle. The CDR3 bases are TGTGCCAGCAGTTTATCCCAGGGCCTTTCCACAGATACGCAGTATTTT. The encoded protein is CASSLSQGLSTDTQYF.

The V gene is TRBV20-1, the J gene TRBJ1-6, with D hard to call. This CDR3 region has 13 residues. The germline V and J ends were trimmed by 0 bases and 7 bases, with 7 bases remaining between them. Germline assignment: CDR1 DFQATT and CDR2 SNEGSKA (reference sequence). DNA of the CDR3: TGCAGTGCTAGAGAAGGCGGCAATTCACCCCTCCACTTT. This encodes CSAREGGNSPLHF.

This clonotype was counted between two and nine times. This chain joins TRBV5-1 and TRBJ2-5; no firm D call. Trimming stripped 2 bases from V and 0 bases from J, with 5 bases between. The CDR3 loop spans 13 amino acids. Germline V gene lookup returns CDR1 SGHRS and CDR2 YFSETQ. The CDR3 bases are TGCGCCAGCAGCTTCCGGGACCAAGAGACCCAGTACTTC. This encodes CASSFRDQETQYF. Looking up the rest from reference TRBV5-1 and TRBJ2-5 gives the full variable domain: KAGVTQTPRYLIKTRGQQVTLSCSPISGHRSVSWYQQTPGQGLQFLFEYFSETQRNKGNFPGRFSGRQFSNSRSEMNVSTLELGDSALYLCASSFRDQETQYFGPGTRLLVL.

In its sample, this clonotype was seen a few times. The V gene is TRBV20-1, the J gene TRBJ1-2; D remains ambiguous. Germline CDR1 is DFQATT and CDR2 is SNEGSKA (reference sequence). CDR3 length: 13 amino acids. V gave up 2 bases and J gave up 2 bases, with 9 bases separating them. For the CDR3, the DNA is TGCAGTGCTAGACCCAGGCGGAACTATGGCTACACCTTC. As protein: CSARPRRNYGYTF.

In this sample, this clonotype turned up a few times. The chain couples TRBV12-3 or TRBV12-4 to TRBJ2-7; no firm D call. The CDR3 is 15 amino acids. V lost 3 bases and J 3 bases, leaving 15 bases between the germline ends. The CDR3 DNA reads TGTGCCAGCAGTTTGGATCGTGGCCAAGGCTACGAGCAGTACTTC. It encodes CASSLDRGQGYEQYF.

This clonotype was seen a handful of times. The chain links TRBV20-1 to TRBJ2-1, with D perhaps given as TRBD1 or TRBD2 (5 bases each). Trimming stripped 5 bases from V and 1 base from J, with 15 bases between. This CDR3 has 15 residues. Germline CDR1 DFQATT, CDR2 SNEGSKA (reference sequence). The CDR3 spells CSAPPGARSYNEQFF. The CDR3 coding sequence is TGCAGTGCTCCCCCCGGGGCCAGGTCCTACAATGAGCAGTTCTTC.

The sample holds many counts of this clonotype. This chain connects TRBV6-2 or TRBV6-3 to TRBJ2-2, with D maybe TRBD2 (5 bases). With 0 bases removed from V and 6 bases from J, the gap between germline ends came to 8 bases. The germline V gene encodes CDR1 MNHEY and CDR2 SVGEGT. CDR3 length equals 14 residues. The DNA of the CDR3 is TGTGCCAGCAGTTACTCCTTGGAGGCCGGGGAGCTGTTTTTT. It translates to CASSYSLEAGELFF.

The chain combines TRBV29-1 with TRBJ2-7, with D tentatively TRBD2 (5 bases). Germline V gives CDR1 SQVTM, CDR2 ANQGSEA. The V and J ends lost 4 bases and 6 bases respectively, with 7 bases between them. This CDR3 is built from 10 residues. The CDR3 sequence is CSVGAGEQYF. The CDR3 DNA reads as TGCAGCGTTGGGGCGGGCGAGCAGTACTTC.

This clonotype was found many times. The rearrangement uses TRBV7-9 and TRBJ1-2, with unresolved D. Deletions cut 5 bases from V and 4 bases from J, with 8 bases between. The CDR3 runs 12 residues. Germline lookup yields CDR1 SEHNR and CDR2 FQNEAQ (reference sequence). CDR3 sequence: CASSPRGYGYTF. CDR3 nucleotide sequence: TGTGCCAGCAGCCCGCGAGGCTATGGCTACACCTTC.

The V gene is TRBV7-2, the J gene TRBJ2-7; D is undetermined. Per the germline V gene, CDR1 is SGHTA and CDR2 is FQGNSA. The CDR3 runs to 13 residues. V was clipped by 1 base and J by 4 bases, with 8 bases between them. CDR3 DNA sequence: TGTGCCAGCAGCTTAGAGGGAACATACGAGCAGTACTTC. Residues: CASSLEGTYEQYF.

This clonotype was seen repeatedly, ten times or more. This chain links TRBV20-1 with TRBJ1-5; possible D gene TRBD1, 6 bases. V was pared by 3 bases and J by 1 base, with 13 bases between. Germline V gene sequence: CDR1 DFQATT, CDR2 SNEGSKA (reference sequence). This CDR3 has 15 residues. The chain's CDR3 is CSARAGRGSNQPQHF. The CDR3 DNA sequence: TGCAGTGCTAGGGCAGGGAGGGGGAGCAATCAGCCCCAGCATTTT.

The rearrangement joins TRBV6-2 or TRBV6-3 to TRBJ1-1; D gene uncertain. V lost 2 bases to trimming and J lost 4 bases, with 8 bases between them. Germline CDR1 is MNHEY and CDR2 is SVGEGT. This CDR3 has 13 amino acids. In DNA, the CDR3 is TGTGCCAGCAGTTACCATCAGAGCACTGAAGCTTTCTTT. It encodes CASSYHQSTEAFF.

The CDR3 DNA is TGTGCCAGCAGTGCCAGCGGGGGGGCCGCCAATGAGCAGTTCTTC. Protein product: CASSASGGAANEQFF. The chain carries TRBV27 and TRBJ2-1, with TRBD2 identical over 10 bases. Germline values: CDR1 MNHEY, CDR2 SMNVEV (reference sequence). The V and J ends lost 5 bases and 6 bases, in that order; junction bases with no gene match: 7. This CDR3 has 15 residues.

V is TRBV12-3 or TRBV12-4 and J is TRBJ1-1; possible D gene TRBD1, 5 bases. V gave up 10 bases and J gave up 4 bases, with 13 bases separating them. The CDR3 has 12 amino acids. The CDR3: CATARGFTEAFF. The CDR3 coding sequence is TGTGCCACCGCACGGGGCTTCACTGAAGCTTTCTTT.